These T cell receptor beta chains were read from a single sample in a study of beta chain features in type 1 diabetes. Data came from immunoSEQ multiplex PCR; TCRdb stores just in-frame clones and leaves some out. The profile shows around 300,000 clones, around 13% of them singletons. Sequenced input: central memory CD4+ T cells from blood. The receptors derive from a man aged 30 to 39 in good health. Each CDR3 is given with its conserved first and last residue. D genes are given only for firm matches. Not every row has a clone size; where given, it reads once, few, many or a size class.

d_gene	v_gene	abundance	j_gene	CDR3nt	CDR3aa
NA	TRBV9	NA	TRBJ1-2	TGTGCCAGCAGCGTAGCTCAGGGAGATGATGGCTACACCTTC	CASSVAQGDDGYTF
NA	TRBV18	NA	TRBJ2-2	TGTGCCAGCTCACCACTCCGAAATGGCGGGGAGCTGTTTTTT	CASSPLRNGGELFF
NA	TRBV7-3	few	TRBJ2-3	TGTGCCAGCAGCTTAGGGGCGTCGGATACGCAGTATTTT	CASSLGASDTQYF
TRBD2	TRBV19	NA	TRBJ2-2	TGTGCCAGTAATTTCGCGGGAGGGCTCACCGGGGAGCTGTTTTTT	CASNFAGGLTGELFF
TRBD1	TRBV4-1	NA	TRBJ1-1	TGCGCCAGCAGCCGACAGGGGGTAGACACTGAAGCTTTCTTT	CASSRQGVDTEAFF
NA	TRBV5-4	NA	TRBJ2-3	TGTGCCAGCAGCTTGGGGGGCGGGGTCAGCACAGATACGCAGTATTTT	CASSLGGGVSTDTQYF
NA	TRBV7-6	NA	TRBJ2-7	TGTGCCAGCAGCCCGCCCCTGGGGATCTACGAGCAGTACTTC	CASSPPLGIYEQYF
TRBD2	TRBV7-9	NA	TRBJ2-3	TGTGCCAGCAGCCAGGGACTAGCGGGAGGGCCGGAAACAGATACGCAGTATTTT	CASSQGLAGGPETDTQYF
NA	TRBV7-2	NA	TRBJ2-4	TGTGCCAGCAGCTCACACAGGGTCTGGGATAATTATCAGTACTTC	CASSSHRVWDNYQYF
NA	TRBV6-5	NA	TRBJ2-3	TGTGCCAGTGCGCTGGGCACTAGCACAGATACGCAGTATTTT	CASALGTSTDTQYF
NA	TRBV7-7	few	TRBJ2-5	TGTGCCAGCAGCTTAGGCCAAGGGAACTGGGAGACCCAGTACTTC	CASSLGQGNWETQYF
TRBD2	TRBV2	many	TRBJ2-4	TGTGCCAGCAGCTTACTAGCGGGAGGGCCCCAAGCCAAAAACATTCAGTACTTC	CASSLLAGGPQAKNIQYF
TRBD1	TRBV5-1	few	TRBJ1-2	TGCGCCAGCAGCTACGCGACAGGGTCATATGGCTACACCTTC	CASSYATGSYGYTF
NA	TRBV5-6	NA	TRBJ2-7	TGTGCCAGCAGCTTTTATTTTTCCTACGAGCAGTACTTC	CASSFYFSYEQYF
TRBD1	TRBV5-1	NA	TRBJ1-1	TGCGCCAGCAGCTTGAGTCAGGGGGCCGTTGAAGCTTTCTTT	CASSLSQGAVEAFF
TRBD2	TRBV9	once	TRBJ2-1	TGTGCCAGCAGCCCCCTAGCGGGGACTAGGGTTCACAATGAGCAGTTCTTC	CASSPLAGTRVHNEQFF
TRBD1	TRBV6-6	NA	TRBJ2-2	TGTGCCACCCGGGACAGACACACCGGGGAGCTGTTTTTT	CATRDRHTGELFF
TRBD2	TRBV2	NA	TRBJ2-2	TGTGCCAGCAGGGTACCGACTAGCGGGGCGAACACCGGGGAGCTGTTTTTT	CASRVPTSGANTGELFF
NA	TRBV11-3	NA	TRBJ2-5	TGTGCCAGCAGCTTGGACCAGGTGGGGACCCAGTACTTC	CASSLDQVGTQYF
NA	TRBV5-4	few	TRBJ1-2	TGTGCCAGCAGCCAAGGATTTCAGAGCAGCAGCTATGGCTACACCTTC	CASSQGFQSSSYGYTF
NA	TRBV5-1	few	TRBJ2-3	TGCGCCAGCAGCTTGGCCGTAGGGGGCACAGATACGCAGTATTTT	CASSLAVGGTDTQYF
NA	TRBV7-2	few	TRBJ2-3	TGTGCCAGCAGCTTATTCCGGACCACAGATACGCAGTATTTT	CASSLFRTTDTQYF
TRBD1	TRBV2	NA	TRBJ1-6	TGTGCCAGCAGTTCCGACAGGGCAGCTAATTCACCCCTCCACTTT	CASSSDRAANSPLHF
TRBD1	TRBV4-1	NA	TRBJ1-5	TGCGCCAGCGGGGACAGGGTTAGCAATCAGCCCCAGCATTTT	CASGDRVSNQPQHF
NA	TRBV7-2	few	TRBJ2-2	TGTGCCAGCAGCCTTACCGGGACGCTGGGGACCGGGGAGCTGTTTTTT	CASSLTGTLGTGELFF
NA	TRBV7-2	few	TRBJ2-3	TGTGCCAGCAGCTTGGCCACGGGCGGAGCCACAGATACGCAGTATTTT	CASSLATGGATDTQYF
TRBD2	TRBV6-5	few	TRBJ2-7	TGTGCCAGCAGTTACCACCACCGGGGGGGCTACGAGCAGTACTTC	CASSYHHRGGYEQYF
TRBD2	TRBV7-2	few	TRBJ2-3	TGTGCCAGCAGCTTAGAAGGGACTAGCGCATATACGCAGTATTTT	CASSLEGTSAYTQYF
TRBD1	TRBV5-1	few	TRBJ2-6	TGCGCCAGCAGCCCAGAAACAGGGGCTGGGGCCAACGTCCTGACTTTC	CASSPETGAGANVLTF
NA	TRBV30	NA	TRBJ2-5	TGTGCCTGGAGTAAAGGGCTTGGGAAGACCCAGTACTTC	CAWSKGLGKTQYF
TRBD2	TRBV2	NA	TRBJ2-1	TGTGCCAGCAGTGAGTGGGGCGGGGGGGCCGTCGGCAATGAGCAGTTCTTC	CASSEWGGGAVGNEQFF
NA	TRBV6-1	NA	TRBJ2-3	TGTGCCAGCAGGACCCGACAGGCATTCACAGATACGCAGTATTTT	CASRTRQAFTDTQYF
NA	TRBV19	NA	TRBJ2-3	TGTGCCAGTAGTGGTCAGGCGGGGAATACGCAGTATTTT	CASSGQAGNTQYF
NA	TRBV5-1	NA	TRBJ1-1	TGCGCCAGCAGCCTGGACGGGCAGAACACTGAAGCTTTCTTT	CASSLDGQNTEAFF
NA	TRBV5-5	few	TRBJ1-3	TGCGCCAGCAGCCACGAAAGGTCTACTGGAAACACCATATATTTT	CASSHERSTGNTIYF
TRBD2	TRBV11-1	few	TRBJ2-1	TGTGCCAGCAGCTTAGCGGCGGGAGGGCCGGGTAATGAGCAGTTCTTC	CASSLAAGGPGNEQFF
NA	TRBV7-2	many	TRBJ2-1	TGTGCCAGCAGCTTAGTCCGCCAGGCCAATGAGCAGTTCTTC	CASSLVRQANEQFF
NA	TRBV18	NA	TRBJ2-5	TGTGCCAGCTCACTACCCGGGTCACGGGGGACCCAGTACTTC	CASSLPGSRGTQYF
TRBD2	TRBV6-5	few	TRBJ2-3	TGTGCCAGCAGTTTGCGGGAGGGGGATACGCAGTATTTT	CASSLREGDTQYF
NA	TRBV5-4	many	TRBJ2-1	TGTGCCAGCAGCACACCTGAGCGGGTCAATGAGCAGTTCTTC	CASSTPERVNEQFF